Following are 30 T cell receptor beta chains from one sample sequenced in a study of cytomegalovirus exposure and HLA in healthy donors. Amplification used 60 Vbeta primers and 13 Jbeta primers. Method: immunoSEQ multiplex PCR; TCRdb's copy keeps in-frame clones and lacks some. The sample lists approximately 150,000 clones; 68% were seen once. Sequenced input: PBMCs. These receptors all come from a woman between 18 and 29 years old in good health and CMV-seropositive.

This chain uses TRBV18 with TRBJ1-6; TRBD1 might be the D (5 bases). V was shortened by 5 bases and J by 10 bases, with 21 bases between the two germline ends. The CDR3 spans 16 residues. The V gene's germline CDR1 is KGHSH and CDR2 LQKENI. CDR3 residues: CASSTSGRGIGSPLHF. Written as DNA, the CDR3 is TGTGCCAGCTCAACATCGGGGAGGGGTATAGGCTCACCCCTCCACTTT.

The rearrangement uses TRBV4-3 and TRBJ2-5; the match to TRBD2 covers 11 bases. This CDR3 spans 20 amino acids. The V segment lost 3 bases and the J segment 2 bases; nucleotides outside the gene matches: 17. Looked up from germline, CDR1 is LGHNA and CDR2 is YSLEER. The CDR3 DNA follows: TGCGCCAGCAGCCATGCAGCGGCTAGCGGGGGGCCAACGTCACAAGAGACCCAGTACTTC. This gives the protein CASSHAAASGGPTSQETQYF.

The chain recombines TRBV30 with TRBJ2-3; 8 bases align to TRBD2. This CDR3 spans 14 amino acids. V was pared by 3 bases and J by 5 bases, with 7 bases of the junction left unmatched. Germline V lookup: CDR1 GTSNPN, CDR2 SVGIG (reference sequence). The CDR3 sequence is CAWRLAGTGDTQYF. CDR3 sequence (DNA): TGTGCCTGGAGATTAGCGGGGACGGGAGATACGCAGTATTTT.

The chain couples TRBV28 to TRBJ2-5; 12 nucleotides match TRBD1. The germline V gene has CDR1 MDHEN and CDR2 SYDVKM. The CDR3 sequence is 24 residues long. The J segment lost 2 bases and the V segment lost 6 bases, leaving 31 bases of the junction unmatched. The CDR3, as DNA: TGTGCCAGCAGAAAGAACCGGGACAGGGGGCGACACTCACTGGAGCGGGAGGGGCAAGAGACCCAGTACTTC. Translation gives CASRKNRDRGRHSLEREGQETQYF.

This chain uses TRBV19 with TRBJ1-5; D call uncertain. From germline, CDR1 is LNHDA and CDR2 SQIVND (reference sequence). The CDR3 length is 14 residues. V lost 3 bases, J lost 0 bases, and 6 bases lay in between. CDR3 coding DNA: TGTGCCAGTAGTATTCAGGTTAGCAATCAGCCCCAGCATTTT. This translates into CASSIQVSNQPQHF.

This clone was picked up a small number of times. The chain employs TRBV2 and TRBJ2-2; 11 bases align to TRBD2. CDR1 SNHLY and CDR2 FYNNEI come from the germline V gene. The length of the CDR3 is 15 residues. The V gene end was trimmed by 5 bases and the J gene end by 5 bases; junction bases not matched to a gene: 4. The CDR3 reads CASSSSGRRTGELFF. The CDR3 DNA is TGTGCCAGCAGTTCTAGCGGGAGGCGGACCGGGGAGCTGTTTTTT.

To note about this clone: This specimen includes other DNA sequences encoding the same CDR3. V usage is TRBV18 and J usage is TRBJ1-4; the D is unclear. The V gene's germline CDR1 is KGHSH and CDR2 LQKENI. V lost 5 bases to trimming and J lost 6 bases, with 10 bases between them. The CDR3 consists of 13 residues. The CDR3: CASSLGQDEKLFF. CDR3 bases: TGTGCCAGCTCATTGGGCCAGGATGAAAAACTGTTTTTT. The full variable domain, completed using reference TRBV18 and TRBJ1-4, is NAGVMQNPRHLVRRRGQEARLRCSPMKGHSHVYWYRQLPEEGLKFMVYLQKENIIDESGMPKERFSAEFPKEGPSILRIQQVVRGDSAAYFCASSLGQDEKLFFGSGTQLSVL.

The gene calls are TRBV5-1 and TRBJ1-5; a possible D gene is TRBD1 (5 bases). The CDR3 consists of 14 residues. CDR1 SGHRS and CDR2 YFSETQ come from the germline V gene. Trimming took 0 bases from V and 2 from J, leaving 6 bases between them. The CDR3 coding sequence is TGCGCCAGCAGCTTGGGGGGGGGCAATCAGCCCCAGCATTTT. This translates into CASSLGGGNQPQHF.

This rearrangement joins TRBV4-1 to TRBJ2-1, with TRBD1 matching over 8 bases. Germline V gives CDR1 MGHRA, CDR2 YSYEKL. The CDR3 has 15 amino acids. Losses at the gene ends were 4 bases for V and 3 bases for J; bases not matched to a gene: 5. CDR3 in DNA: TGCGCCAGCAGCCCGGGACAGGCCAGCTACAATGAGCAGTTCTTC. Translated: CASSPGQASYNEQFF.

The sample holds a few counts of this clone. This rearrangement joins TRBV11-2 to TRBJ2-2, with TRBD2 as a possible D gene (6 bases). Germline CDR1 is SGHAT and CDR2 is FQNNGV. The V and J ends lost 6 bases and 3 bases respectively, with 20 bases between them. This CDR3 comprises 17 residues. The CDR3 loop is CASRPLAGSGDTGELFF. The CDR3 coding sequence is TGTGCCAGCAGACCCCTAGCTGGTAGCGGAGACACCGGGGAGCTGTTTTTT.

This clone was seen a few times. The rearrangement links TRBV5-1 to TRBJ2-7; 12 positions agree with TRBD2. CDR3 length equals 17 residues. V was pared by 0 bases and J by 3 bases, with 7 bases of the junction left unmatched. Germline CDR1 reads SGHRS; CDR2 reads YFSETQ. The CDR3 coding sequence is TGCGCCAGCAGCTTGGCTTCTAGCGGGAGGGTTTTCTACGAGCAGTACTTC. This gives the protein CASSLASSGRVFYEQYF.

This chain links TRBV4-2 with TRBJ2-2; TRBD2 matches 8 bases. The CDR3 length is 15 residues. V lost 2 bases and J lost 4; bases outside the gene matches: 3. CDR1 and CDR2 (germline): LGHNA, YNFKEQ. DNA of the CDR3: TGTGCCAGCAGCCAACCAGCGGGGGCCACCGGGGAGCTGTTTTTT. Translated: CASSQPAGATGELFF.

The chain couples TRBV6-5 to TRBJ2-7; D is unclear. The CDR3 contains 14 residues. The V and J ends lost 0 bases and 3 bases respectively, with 9 bases between them. The V gene's germline CDR1 is MNHEY and CDR2 SVGAGI. CDR3 bases: TGTGCCAGCAGTTACTCTTACGACATCTACGAGCAGTACTTC. Translation gives CASSYSYDIYEQYF.

This clone appeared once. This CDR3 reads CASSLVGLEQFF. CDR3 DNA sequence: TGCGCCAGCAGCTTGGTGGGACTCGAGCAGTTCTTC. This chain links TRBV5-1 with TRBJ2-1; D possibly corresponds to TRBD2 (6 bases). The V and J ends lost 0 bases and 10 bases respectively, with 8 bases between them. The CDR3 is 12 amino acids. Germline assignment: CDR1 SGHRS and CDR2 YFSETQ.

The V gene is TRBV7-9, the J gene TRBJ2-1, with 11 positions matching TRBD2. Trimming cost V 3 bases and J 3 bases; bases outside gene matches: 1. The CDR3 runs to 15 residues. The V gene's germline CDR1 is SEHNR and CDR2 FQNEAQ (reference sequence). CDR3 sequence: CASSFSGRGYNEQFF. CDR3 nucleotide sequence: TGTGCCAGCAGCTTTAGCGGGAGGGGCTACAATGAGCAGTTCTTC.

The chain recombines TRBV19 with TRBJ2-2, with 9 bases lining up with TRBD1. The CDR3 is made up of 19 amino acids. CDR1 and CDR2 (germline): LNHDA, SQIVND (reference sequence). V lost 4 bases and J lost 0; bases outside the gene matches: 12. The chain's CDR3 is CASSTRPSYRGPNTGELFF. The CDR3 DNA follows: TGTGCCAGTAGTACTCGCCCGTCTTACAGGGGGCCGAACACCGGGGAGCTGTTTTTT.

The chain carries TRBV29-1 and TRBJ2-3; TRBD2 is a possible D gene (6 bases). Trimming stripped 5 bases from V and 8 bases from J, with 17 bases between. CDR1 is SQVTM, CDR2 ANQGSEA, per germline. The CDR3 spans 13 residues. The CDR3 loop is CSVSLQEEGTQYF. CDR3 nucleotide sequence: TGCAGCGTTTCCCTACAGGAGGAGGGTACGCAGTATTTT.

This rearrangement joins TRBV10-1 to TRBJ2-2; 9 bases fit TRBD2. With 6 bases clipped from V and 2 bases from J, the junction kept 10 bases outside the gene matches. The CDR3 sequence is 17 residues long. Germline-derived CDR1 and CDR2 are WNHNN and SYGVQD (reference sequence). The CDR3 loop reads CASSPRTGTSNTGELFF. The CDR3 DNA reads as TGCGCCAGCAGCCCCCGAACCGGGACTAGCAACACCGGGGAGCTGTTTTTT.

The V call is TRBV4-3, the J call TRBJ2-2, with TRBD2 matching over 7 bases. The V gene end was trimmed by 0 bases and the J gene end by 7 bases; junction bases not matched to a gene: 8. CDR3 size: 16 residues. In germline, CDR1 is LGHNA, CDR2 YSLEER. CDR3 residues: CASSQDQPGGYGELFF. The CDR3 DNA is TGCGCCAGCAGCCAAGATCAACCCGGGGGGTACGGGGAGCTGTTTTTT.

This sequence joins TRBV7-9 and TRBJ1-1; no reliable D call. The CDR3 loop spans 15 amino acids. Germline V CDR1 and CDR2: SEHNR, FQNEAQ (reference sequence). Trimming left V 2 bases short and J 2 bases short, with 12 bases between. The CDR3 here is CASSLRAEGNTEAFF. The DNA for the CDR3 is TGTGCCAGCAGCTTAAGGGCGGAGGGAAACACTGAAGCTTTCTTT.

The chain couples TRBV5-6 to TRBJ2-3, with TRBD1 identical over 8 bases. This CDR3 has 16 amino acids. CDR1 is SGHDT, CDR2 YYEEEE, per germline. J lost 4 bases, V lost 0 bases, and 7 bases had no gene match. This CDR3 is CASSLAVRGPADTQYF. CDR3 nucleotides: TGTGCCAGCAGCTTGGCCGTCAGGGGGCCCGCAGATACGCAGTATTTT.

This sequence joins TRBV5-1 and TRBJ2-1, with TRBD2 identical over 10 bases. The CDR3 spans 17 residues. The junction had 9 bases not matched to a gene; V was cut back by 6 bases and J by 0 bases. Germline lookup yields CDR1 SGHRS and CDR2 YFSETQ. CDR3 DNA: TGCGCCAGCACAGAGCGGGAGGGCCTTAGCTCCTACAATGAGCAGTTCTTC. Its translation is CASTEREGLSSYNEQFF. The entire variable domain, with the rest obtained from reference TRBV5-1 and TRBJ2-1, is as follows: KAGVTQTPRYLIKTRGQQVTLSCSPISGHRSVSWYQQTPGQGLQFLFEYFSETQRNKGNFPGRFSGRQFSNSRSEMNVSTLELGDSALYLCASTEREGLSSYNEQFFGPGTRLTVL.

The V and J genes are TRBV18 and TRBJ1-5; 7 nucleotides agree with TRBD1. The germline gives CDR1 KGHSH, CDR2 LQKENI. The V and J ends lost 2 bases and 9 bases, in that order; junction bases with no gene match: 13. The CDR3 is made up of 16 amino acids. CDR3 region: CASSPSAQGGPGPQHF. As DNA, the CDR3 is TGTGCCAGCTCACCAAGTGCACAAGGGGGCCCGGGGCCCCAGCATTTT.

This chain connects TRBV10-3 to TRBJ2-1; D possibly corresponds to TRBD2 (6 bases). With 3 bases removed from V and 5 bases from J, the gap between germline ends came to 17 bases. The CDR3 has 16 residues. Germline V gene lookup returns CDR1 ENHRY and CDR2 SYGVKD. The CDR3 reads CAISDPGDPGNNEQFF. The CDR3 nucleotides read TGTGCCATCAGTGACCCGGGAGACCCTGGAAACAATGAGCAGTTCTTC.

V gene TRBV28 combines with J gene TRBJ2-5, with 7 nucleotides matching TRBD1. Germline V CDR1 and CDR2: MDHEN, SYDVKM. The CDR3 length is 14 residues. Trimming removed 6 bases from V and 2 bases from J; junction bases left unmatched: 6. CDR3 DNA sequence: TGTGCCAGCAGCACGGGACAGCCTCAAGAGACCCAGTACTTC. This gives the protein CASSTGQPQETQYF.

This sequence joins TRBV5-4 and TRBJ2-5; D might be TRBD2 (5 bases). Matching the DNA end better, TRBJ2-7 makes the J call doubtful. CDR1 SGHNT and CDR2 YYREEE come from the germline V gene (reference sequence). CDR3 length equals 15 residues. The CDR3 nucleotides read TGTGCCAGCAGCTTGGACTTACTAGTGGGCTACGAGCAGTACTTC. This encodes CASSLDLLVGYEQYF.

This chain connects TRBV27 to TRBJ1-4; the D gene is possibly TRBD1 (6 bases). Germline CDR1 and CDR2: MNHEY and SMNVEV (reference sequence). The V gene lost 7 bases and the J gene lost 4 bases, with 13 bases spanning the gap. The CDR3 contains 14 residues. The CDR3 spells CASTAGAVNEKLFF. DNA for the CDR3: TGTGCCAGCACTGCGGGGGCGGTTAATGAAAAACTGTTTTTT.

The V and J genes are TRBV7-9 and TRBJ2-7; possibly TRBD1 for D (8 bases). Deletions cut 4 bases from V and 4 bases from J, with 17 bases between. This CDR3 is 15 amino acids long. The V gene's germline CDR1 is SEHNR and CDR2 FQNEAQ (reference sequence). This chain's CDR3 is CASSSSTGGGYEQYF. The CDR3 DNA is TGTGCCAGCAGCTCCTCAACAGGGGGGGGATACGAGCAGTACTTC.

The chain links TRBV27 to TRBJ1-5; perhaps TRBD1 as D (6 bases). The ends were cut back, 5 bases at V and 2 bases at J, with 13 bases in the middle. The CDR3 extends over 15 amino acids. The germline gives CDR1 MNHEY, CDR2 SMNVEV (reference sequence). The CDR3 sequence is CASSKTRQGNQPQHF. The CDR3 region has the DNA TGTGCCAGCAGTAAGACCCGACAGGGCAATCAGCCCCAGCATTTT.

The V gene is TRBV28, the J gene TRBJ2-1; TRBD2 aligns across 7 bases. The CDR3 is 15 amino acids. V lost 5 bases and J lost 5; bases outside the gene matches: 9. Germline V lookup: CDR1 MDHEN, CDR2 SYDVKM. The CDR3 sequence is CASSNPGGYNNEQFF. The CDR3 DNA reads as TGTGCCAGCAGTAACCCGGGAGGATATAACAATGAGCAGTTCTTC.